These 10 T cell receptor beta chains came from one sample sequenced in a study of T cell responses to AZD1222 COVID-19 vaccine. The table came from immunoSEQ multiplex PCR; TCRdb's copy has only in-frame clones and leaves some out. The sample lists 130,000 or so clones, roughly 84% occurring once. The input for sequencing was peripheral blood, taken on day 0 of AZD1222 vaccination. These receptors were taken from an adult in good health.

The V and J genes are TRBV7-9 and TRBJ2-6; 8 bases align to TRBD1. Per the germline V gene, CDR1 is SEHNR and CDR2 is FQNEAQ (reference sequence). V shed 3 bases and J 0 bases; nucleotides not matched to a gene: 7. The CDR3 length is 18 residues. CDR3 nucleotides: TGTGCCAGCAGCTTTCGGGACAGGCCCAGCTCTGGGGCCAACGTCCTGACTTTC. Amino acids: CASSFRDRPSSGANVLTF. Full variable domain (missing parts from reference TRBV7-9 and TRBJ2-6): DTGVSQNPRHKITKRGQNVTFRCDPISEHNRLYWYRQTLGQGPEFLTYFQNEAQLEKSRLLSDRFSAERPKGSFSTLEIQRTEQGDSAMYLCASSFRDRPSSGANVLTFGAGSRLTVL.

This clone was seen only a few times. The CDR3 protein is CASSSYRGYYGYTF. CDR3 in DNA: TGTGCCAGCAGCTCCTACAGGGGCTACTATGGCTACACCTTC. This chain uses TRBV11-2 with TRBJ1-2; 7 bases map to TRBD1. Germline V CDR1 and CDR2: SGHAT, FQNNGV. V lost 4 bases and J lost 3; bases outside the gene matches: 5. CDR3 size: 14 residues.

V and J are TRBV30 and TRBJ1-2, with 9 bases identical to TRBD1. From germline, CDR1 is GTSNPN and CDR2 SVGIG (reference sequence). Trimming took 2 bases from V and 4 from J; bases not matched to a gene: 5. The CDR3 runs to 14 residues. CDR3 protein: CAWSRDRVAYGYTF. The CDR3 coding sequence is TGTGCCTGGAGTAGGGACAGGGTGGCCTATGGCTACACCTTC.

This chain joins TRBV7-3 and TRBJ1-1; D is possibly TRBD1 (5 bases). Germline V lookup: CDR1 SGHTA, CDR2 FQGTGA. Trimming pared 6 bases from V and 5 bases from J, leaving 13 bases between. This CDR3 has 13 amino acids. The CDR3 loop is CASRLTDSTEAFF. The CDR3 DNA sequence: TGTGCCAGCAGACTTACCGACAGTACTGAAGCTTTCTTT.

This sequence joins TRBV4-1 and TRBJ2-5; the match to TRBD2 covers 14 bases. Germline V gene data show CDR1 as MGHRA and CDR2 as YSYEKL. The CDR3 loop spans 17 amino acids. V was pared by 4 bases and J by 5 bases, with 9 bases of the junction left unmatched. The CDR3 loop reads CASSRGLAGGRAETQYF. The CDR3 DNA follows: TGCGCCAGCAGCCGCGGACTAGCGGGGGGTCGGGCGGAGACCCAGTACTTC.

The chain uses TRBV27 and TRBJ2-3; 7 nucleotides agree with TRBD1. This CDR3 has 16 residues. CDR1 and CDR2 (germline): MNHEY, SMNVEV (reference sequence). J lost 2 bases, V lost 4 bases, and 9 bases had no gene match. The CDR3 sequence: CASSSSWDRLTDTQYF. DNA of the CDR3: TGTGCCAGCAGTTCTTCTTGGGACAGACTCACAGATACGCAGTATTTT.

V and J are TRBV7-2 and TRBJ1-3; 7 nucleotides agree with TRBD1. Trimming removed 3 bases from V and 4 bases from J; junction bases left unmatched: 9. This CDR3 has 16 residues. CDR1 and CDR2 (germline): SGHTA, FQGNSA. This CDR3 reads CASSFLVTGDGNTIYF. The DNA of the CDR3 is TGTGCCAGCAGCTTCTTGGTCACAGGGGACGGAAACACCATATATTTT. Complete variable domain (other parts from reference TRBV7-2 and TRBJ1-3): GAGVSQSPSNKVTEKGKDVELRCDPISGHTALYWYRQSLGQGLEFLIYFQGNSAPDKSGLPSDRFSAERTGGSVSTLTIQRTQQEDSAVYLCASSFLVTGDGNTIYFGEGSWLTVV.

The CDR3 region has the DNA TGCGCCAGCAGCTCGTGGACAGGGGGCTACACTGAAGCTTTCTTT. Its translation: CASSSWTGGYTEAFF. This rearrangement joins TRBV5-1 to TRBJ1-1, with 11 positions matching TRBD1. This CDR3 is built from 15 residues. Per the germline V gene, CDR1 is SGHRS and CDR2 is YFSETQ. Unmatched junction bases numbered 4, after V lost 3 bases and J lost 3 bases. Complete variable domain (other parts from reference TRBV5-1 and TRBJ1-1): KAGVTQTPRYLIKTRGQQVTLSCSPISGHRSVSWYQQTPGQGLQFLFEYFSETQRNKGNFPGRFSGRQFSNSRSEMNVSTLELGDSALYLCASSSWTGGYTEAFFGQGTRLTVV.

The chain has TRBV6-6 and TRBJ1-1, with D maybe TRBD1 (5 bases). The CDR3 consists of 13 residues. V was cut by 2 bases and J by 7 bases, with 11 bases left in between. From germline, CDR1 is MNHNY and CDR2 SVGAGI (reference sequence). The chain's CDR3 is CASSYRGLNEAFF. The CDR3 DNA is TGTGCCAGCAGTTACAGGGGCTTGAATGAAGCTTTCTTT.

The chain couples TRBV10-3 to TRBJ2-7; D perhaps matches TRBD2 (6 bases). The CDR3 spans 16 residues. CDR1 and CDR2 from the germline V gene are ENHRY and SYGVKD. Trimming removed 3 bases from V and 3 bases from J, with 18 bases in between. The CDR3 coding sequence is TGTGCCATCAGTGACGGAGGGCAAAATACTCGCTACGAGCAGTACTTC. This sequence encodes CAISDGGQNTRYEQYF.